The rows below give T cell receptor beta chains drawn from one sample of a study of T cell responses to AZD1222 COVID-19 vaccine. Here immunoSEQ multiplex PCR was the method, and the copy in TCRdb shows in-frame clones only, minus some. The table shows some 97,000 clones, with roughly 91% occurring only once. Sequenced here: peripheral blood, sampled on day 0 of AZD1222 vaccination. The receptors were gathered from an adult in good health. Both conserved end residues are part of each CDR3. D genes are given only for firm matches. Clone size appears in some rows only: once, few, many, or a class for an expanded clone.

d_call | cdr3_length | j_call | v_call | clone_size | cdr3_nt | cdr3_aa
NA | 13 | TRBJ1-1 | TRBV6-1 | NA | TGTGCCAGCAGTGAAGGACAGCTGATAGAAGCTTTCTTT | CASSEGQLIEAFF
TRBD2 | 16 | TRBJ2-1 | TRBV24-1 | NA | TGTGCCACCAGTGATTTGCCTAGCGGGGGGTTCTATGAGCAGTTCTTC | CATSDLPSGGFYEQFF
NA | 14 | TRBJ2-7 | TRBV18 | NA | TGTGCCAGCTCACCCTTGGGAGTTTCCTACGAGCAGTACTTC | CASSPLGVSYEQYF
NA | 15 | TRBJ1-5 | TRBV7-9 | NA | TGTGCCAGCAGCTCCGACGGAGCCAGCAATCAGCCCCAGCATTTT | CASSSDGASNQPQHF
NA | 13 | TRBJ1-1 | TRBV28 | NA | TGTGCCAGCAGGCATACAATGAACACTGAAGCTTTCTTT | CASRHTMNTEAFF
NA | 15 | TRBJ1-3 | TRBV27 | once | TGTGCCAGCAGTCCCGGGGGGGGTAAAAGATACACCATATATTTT | CASSPGGGKRYTIYF
NA | 19 | TRBJ2-6 | TRBV18 | NA | TGTGCCAGCTCACCACCTACAGGTCTGGAGAGCTCTGGGGCCAACGTCCTGACTTTC | CASSPPTGLESSGANVLTF
NA | 18 | TRBJ1-3 | TRBV14 | NA | TGTGCCAGCAGCCAACCCCCGGGGGGTTTCGGTTCTGGAAACACCATATATTTT | CASSQPPGGFGSGNTIYF
TRBD1 | 16 | TRBJ1-2 | TRBV3-1/TRBV3-2 | NA | TGTGCCAGCAGTCGAGATGACAGGGTTAGAAGTTATGGCTACACCTTC | CASSRDDRVRSYGYTF
NA | 14 | TRBJ1-3 | TRBV6-1 | NA | TGTGCCAGCAGTGAGGGGGTTTATAGAAACACCATATATTTT | CASSEGVYRNTIYF
NA | 15 | TRBJ1-5 | TRBV5-1 | NA | TGCGCCAGCAGCCCACAGGGTGAGGGCAATCAGCCCCAGCATTTT | CASSPQGEGNQPQHF
NA | 13 | TRBJ2-7 | TRBV30 | NA | TGTGCCGGTCGGGCGGGCAGGGTTGCCGAGCAGTACTTC | CAGRAGRVAEQYF
NA | 14 | TRBJ2-1 | TRBV24-1 | NA | TGTGCCACCAGTGATCCAATCAGGGCCAATGAGCAGTTCTTC | CATSDPIRANEQFF
NA | 15 | TRBJ2-2 | TRBV4-1 | NA | TGCGCCAGCAGCACAGGAGTACCGAACACCGGGGAGCTGTTTTTT | CASSTGVPNTGELFF
TRBD1 | 15 | TRBJ2-5 | TRBV3-1/TRBV3-2 | NA | TGTGCCAGCAGACCAAAACCAGGGGGCCGGGAGACCCAGTACTTC | CASRPKPGGRETQYF
NA | 17 | TRBJ1-1 | TRBV5-6 | NA | TGTGCCAGCAGCTTGTTCCAGGGATCCGAACGGAACACTGAAGCTTTCTTT | CASSLFQGSERNTEAFF
NA | 16 | TRBJ1-6 | TRBV27 | once | TGTGCCAGCAGTTTTTCCTCAGTAGGGTCTGGTTCACCCCTCCACTTT | CASSFSSVGSGSPLHF
NA | 13 | TRBJ2-7 | TRBV6-5 | NA | TGTGCCACCCTAGGGTGGACTCGGTACGAGCAGTACTTC | CATLGWTRYEQYF
NA | 11 | TRBJ2-7 | TRBV20-1 | once | TGCAGTGCTCCATTGGTCCACGAGCAGTACTTC | CSAPLVHEQYF
NA | 13 | TRBJ1-5 | TRBV27 | NA | TGTGCCAGCAGTTTAAAACGGTACCAGCCCCAGCATTTT | CASSLKRYQPQHF
NA | 13 | TRBJ2-3 | TRBV29-1 | NA | TGCAGCGTTGAAGGCCCCGTCCCAGATACGCAGTATTTT | CSVEGPVPDTQYF
NA | 12 | TRBJ1-6 | TRBV6-5 | NA | TGTGCCACCCAGACGGGAAATTCACCCCTCCACTTT | CATQTGNSPLHF
NA | 11 | TRBJ2-5 | TRBV28 | NA | TGTGCCAGCAGTTCTACAGGGCTCCAGTACTTC | CASSSTGLQYF
NA | 12 | TRBJ1-1 | TRBV20-1 | NA | TGCAGTGCTAGTTCGGCGAACACTGAAGCTTTCTTT | CSASSANTEAFF
NA | 14 | TRBJ1-5 | TRBV6-5 | NA | TGTGCCAGCAGTAAATACCCCAGGGAACAGCCCCAGCATTTT | CASSKYPREQPQHF
TRBD2 | 14 | TRBJ2-3 | TRBV27 | NA | TGTGCCAGCAGTTTTACTAGCGGGGCGTATACGCAGTATTTT | CASSFTSGAYTQYF
TRBD2 | 16 | TRBJ2-7 | TRBV19 | NA | TGTGCCAGTAGTCCGGGCGGGAGTACCGGGGGGTACGAGCAGTACTTC | CASSPGGSTGGYEQYF
TRBD1 | 11 | TRBJ1-1 | TRBV20-1 | NA | TGCAGTGCTAGGGACAGGGCAGGAGCTTTCTTT | CSARDRAGAFF
NA | 15 | TRBJ2-7 | TRBV27 | NA | TGTGCCATTTTCTGGGGCTTAGCGAGGGCGGACGAGCAGTACTTC | CAIFWGLARADEQYF
NA | 14 | TRBJ2-1 | TRBV18 | NA | TGTGCCAGCTCCGAGGGGACCCTGAGGAATGAGCAGTTCTTC | CASSEGTLRNEQFF
NA | 14 | TRBJ1-5 | TRBV7-8 | once | TGTGCCAGCAGCTCGAGCCTGGGGGTTCAGCCCCAGCATTTT | CASSSSLGVQPQHF
NA | 14 | TRBJ1-1 | TRBV6-6 | NA | TGTGCCAGCAGAATACTGGGAGGAAGGACTGAAGCTTTCTTT | CASRILGGRTEAFF
TRBD2 | 14 | TRBJ2-7 | TRBV5-1 | NA | TGCGCCAGCAGCTCGTCCACGGGGGGTTACGAGCAGTACTTC | CASSSSTGGYEQYF
TRBD1 | 12 | TRBJ1-4 | TRBV4-1 | NA | TGCGCCAGCAGCCAAGGGGGGACAGCGCTGTTTTTT | CASSQGGTALFF
NA | 16 | TRBJ2-2 | TRBV5-4 | NA | TGTGCCAGCAGCGGGGGTCAGGTCGGAGTCACCGGGGAGCTGTTTTTT | CASSGGQVGVTGELFF
TRBD1 | 16 | TRBJ1-2 | TRBV5-1 | NA | TGCGCCAGCAAACCGGGACAGGGGCGTTCTAACTATGGCTACACCTTC | CASKPGQGRSNYGYTF
NA | 14 | TRBJ1-1 | TRBV6-4 | NA | TGTGCCAGCAGTGACTCTGGGAGAATTTCTGAAGCTTTCTTT | CASSDSGRISEAFF
NA | 14 | TRBJ1-1 | TRBV28 | NA | TGTGCCAGCAGCCTATCACAGGGGAACACTGAAGCTTTCTTT | CASSLSQGNTEAFF
TRBD1 | 14 | TRBJ1-6 | TRBV27 | NA | TGTGCCAGCAGCCACCAGGGGGCGAATTCACCCCTCCACTTT | CASSHQGANSPLHF
TRBD1 | 15 | TRBJ2-1 | TRBV27 | NA | TGTGCCAGCAGTTTGGACAGGGGGGTCTACAATGAGCAGTTCTTC | CASSLDRGVYNEQFF
NA | 15 | TRBJ2-7 | TRBV6-6 | NA | TGTGCCAGCAGTTACTCGAGAAGTGGGAGCTACGAGCAGTACTTC | CASSYSRSGSYEQYF
NA | 12 | TRBJ1-4 | TRBV11-1 | NA | TGTGCCAGCAGCGCACAGGGTGAAAAACTGTTTTTT | CASSAQGEKLFF
TRBD2 | 16 | TRBJ2-1 | TRBV7-2 | NA | TGTGCCAGCAGCCGGGGGGGGACTAGCGGAAGAAGTGAGCAGTTCTTC | CASSRGGTSGRSEQFF
TRBD1 | 14 | TRBJ1-1 | TRBV5-1 | NA | TGCGCCAGCAGCCTAGGGACAGGGGACACTGAAGCTTTCTTT | CASSLGTGDTEAFF
TRBD2 | 16 | TRBJ2-1 | TRBV27 | NA | TGTGCCAGCAGGCCCTCTACTAGCGGGAGGACTAGTGAGCAGTTCTTC | CASRPSTSGRTSEQFF
NA | 11 | TRBJ2-1 | TRBV20-1 | once | TGCAGATCTGAGCGACGGCCTGAGCAGTTCTTC | CRSERRPEQFF
TRBD2 | 14 | TRBJ2-1 | TRBV5-4 | NA | TGTGCCAGCAGCTTCAGCGGGGGGGGTAATGAGCAGTTCTTC | CASSFSGGGNEQFF
TRBD1 | 15 | TRBJ2-7 | TRBV28 | NA | TGTGCCAGCACCCCGGGACAGGGGGCTTCCTACGAGCAGTACTTC | CASTPGQGASYEQYF
NA | 14 | TRBJ2-4 | TRBV5-4 | NA | TGTGCCAGCAGCTTGGGGGATACCAAAAACATTCAGTACTTC | CASSLGDTKNIQYF
TRBD1 | 14 | TRBJ2-7 | TRBV5-1 | few | TGCGCCAGCAGCCGTGGGACAGGGGGCGGTGAGCAGTACTTC | CASSRGTGGGEQYF
NA | 17 | TRBJ1-3 | TRBV15 | NA | TGTGCCACCAGCAGAGGTGGCCGACCTTTATCTGGAAACACCATATATTTT | CATSRGGRPLSGNTIYF
TRBD1 | 14 | TRBJ1-1 | TRBV6-5 | NA | TGTGCCAGCAGTTGGGACAGCGCGAACACTGAAGCTTTCTTT | CASSWDSANTEAFF
NA | 15 | TRBJ1-6 | TRBV7-2 | once | TGTGCCAGCAGCTTAAGGCAGGGGACGGATTCACCCCTCCACTTT | CASSLRQGTDSPLHF
TRBD1 | 13 | TRBJ1-1 | TRBV27 | NA | TGTGCCAGCAGTCTGACTCTCGGGACAGGGGCTTTCTTT | CASSLTLGTGAFF
NA | 15 | TRBJ2-5 | TRBV5-4 | NA | TGTGCCAGCAGCCTGGGGAGCAGTGTTGGAGAGACCCAGTACTTC | CASSLGSSVGETQYF
NA | 14 | TRBJ2-3 | TRBV19 | NA | TGTGCCAGTAGTATGAACCGGGCCACAGATACGCAGTATTTT | CASSMNRATDTQYF
NA | 14 | TRBJ2-3 | TRBV5-5 | NA | TGTGCCAGCAGCTTCGACATTAGCACAGATACGCAGTATTTT | CASSFDISTDTQYF
TRBD1 | 15 | TRBJ1-5 | TRBV25-1 | NA | TGTGCCAGCAGTGCGGGGACAGGGTGGAATCAGCCCCAGCATTTT | CASSAGTGWNQPQHF
NA | 16 | TRBJ1-5 | TRBV28 | once | TGTGCCAGCAGTTTAGGGATTCCCGCAATCAGTCAGCCCCAGCATTTT | CASSLGIPAISQPQHF
NA | 15 | TRBJ1-1 | TRBV7-3 | NA | TGTGCCAGCAGCCCCATCGGGGGGCTGAACACTGAAGCTTTCTTT | CASSPIGGLNTEAFF